This T cell receptor (beta chain) was identified in a study of cytomegalovirus exposure and HLA in healthy donors. Notes on the study in general: The analysis excluded some indistinguishable V segments, including TRBV6-2 and TRBV6-3. HLA alleles were associated with 18,000 or so TCR beta sequences in a later analysis at 0.05 false discovery rate. Sequencing probably produced one cluster of sequence variants that were highly shared.

CDR3 length: 14 residues. V was cut by 6 bases and J by 5 bases, with 13 bases left in between. Germline values: CDR1 KGHSH, CDR2 LQKENI. The PCR employed 60 Vbeta primers together with 13 Jbeta primers. Generated by immunoSEQ multiplex PCR, the TCRdb table keeps only in-frame clones and is missing some. The sample includes about 130,000 clones. Points on this clone: What it binds is not known.

The study sampled nominally healthy donors, though unrecorded immune exposures were likely. This TCR came from a man younger than 35 in good health and CMV-seronegative. The specimen sequenced was PBMCs. This chain uses TRBV18 with TRBJ1-4, with D unclear. The CDR3 DNA sequence: TGTGCCAGCTCGTCGACGGGAGGGAATGAAAAACTGTTTTTT. It specifies CASSSTGGNEKLFF.